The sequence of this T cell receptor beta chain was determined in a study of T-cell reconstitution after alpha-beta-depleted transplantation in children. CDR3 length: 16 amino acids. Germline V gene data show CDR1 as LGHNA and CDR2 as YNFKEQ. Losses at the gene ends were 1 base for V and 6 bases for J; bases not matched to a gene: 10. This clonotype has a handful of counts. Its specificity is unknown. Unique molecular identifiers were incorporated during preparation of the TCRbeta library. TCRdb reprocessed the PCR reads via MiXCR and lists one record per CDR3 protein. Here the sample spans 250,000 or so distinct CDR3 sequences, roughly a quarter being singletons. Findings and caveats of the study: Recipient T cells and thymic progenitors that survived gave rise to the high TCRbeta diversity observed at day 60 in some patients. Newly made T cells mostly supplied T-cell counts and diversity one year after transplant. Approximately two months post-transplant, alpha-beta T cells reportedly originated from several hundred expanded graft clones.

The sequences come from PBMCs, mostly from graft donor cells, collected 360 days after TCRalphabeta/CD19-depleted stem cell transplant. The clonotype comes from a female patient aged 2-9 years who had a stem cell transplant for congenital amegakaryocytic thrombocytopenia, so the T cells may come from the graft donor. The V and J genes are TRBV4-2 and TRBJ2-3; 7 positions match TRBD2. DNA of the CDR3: TGTGCCAGCAGCCAAGCCTCCCTAGCGGCGGCCGATACGCAGTATTTT. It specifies CASSQASLAAADTQYF.